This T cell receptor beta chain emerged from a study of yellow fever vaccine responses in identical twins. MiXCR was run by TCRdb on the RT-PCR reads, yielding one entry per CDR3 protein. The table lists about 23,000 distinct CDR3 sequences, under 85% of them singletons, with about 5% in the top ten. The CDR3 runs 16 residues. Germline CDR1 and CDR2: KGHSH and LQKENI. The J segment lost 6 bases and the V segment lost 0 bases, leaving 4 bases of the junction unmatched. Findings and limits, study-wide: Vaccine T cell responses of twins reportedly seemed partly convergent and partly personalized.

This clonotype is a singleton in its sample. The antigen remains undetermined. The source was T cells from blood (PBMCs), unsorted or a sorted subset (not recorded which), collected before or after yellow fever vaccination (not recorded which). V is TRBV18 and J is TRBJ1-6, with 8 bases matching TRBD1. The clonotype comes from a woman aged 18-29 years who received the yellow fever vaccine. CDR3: CASSPPDRVVNSPLHF. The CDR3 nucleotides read TGTGCCAGCTCACCACCGGACAGGGTGGTTAATTCACCCCTCCACTTT.